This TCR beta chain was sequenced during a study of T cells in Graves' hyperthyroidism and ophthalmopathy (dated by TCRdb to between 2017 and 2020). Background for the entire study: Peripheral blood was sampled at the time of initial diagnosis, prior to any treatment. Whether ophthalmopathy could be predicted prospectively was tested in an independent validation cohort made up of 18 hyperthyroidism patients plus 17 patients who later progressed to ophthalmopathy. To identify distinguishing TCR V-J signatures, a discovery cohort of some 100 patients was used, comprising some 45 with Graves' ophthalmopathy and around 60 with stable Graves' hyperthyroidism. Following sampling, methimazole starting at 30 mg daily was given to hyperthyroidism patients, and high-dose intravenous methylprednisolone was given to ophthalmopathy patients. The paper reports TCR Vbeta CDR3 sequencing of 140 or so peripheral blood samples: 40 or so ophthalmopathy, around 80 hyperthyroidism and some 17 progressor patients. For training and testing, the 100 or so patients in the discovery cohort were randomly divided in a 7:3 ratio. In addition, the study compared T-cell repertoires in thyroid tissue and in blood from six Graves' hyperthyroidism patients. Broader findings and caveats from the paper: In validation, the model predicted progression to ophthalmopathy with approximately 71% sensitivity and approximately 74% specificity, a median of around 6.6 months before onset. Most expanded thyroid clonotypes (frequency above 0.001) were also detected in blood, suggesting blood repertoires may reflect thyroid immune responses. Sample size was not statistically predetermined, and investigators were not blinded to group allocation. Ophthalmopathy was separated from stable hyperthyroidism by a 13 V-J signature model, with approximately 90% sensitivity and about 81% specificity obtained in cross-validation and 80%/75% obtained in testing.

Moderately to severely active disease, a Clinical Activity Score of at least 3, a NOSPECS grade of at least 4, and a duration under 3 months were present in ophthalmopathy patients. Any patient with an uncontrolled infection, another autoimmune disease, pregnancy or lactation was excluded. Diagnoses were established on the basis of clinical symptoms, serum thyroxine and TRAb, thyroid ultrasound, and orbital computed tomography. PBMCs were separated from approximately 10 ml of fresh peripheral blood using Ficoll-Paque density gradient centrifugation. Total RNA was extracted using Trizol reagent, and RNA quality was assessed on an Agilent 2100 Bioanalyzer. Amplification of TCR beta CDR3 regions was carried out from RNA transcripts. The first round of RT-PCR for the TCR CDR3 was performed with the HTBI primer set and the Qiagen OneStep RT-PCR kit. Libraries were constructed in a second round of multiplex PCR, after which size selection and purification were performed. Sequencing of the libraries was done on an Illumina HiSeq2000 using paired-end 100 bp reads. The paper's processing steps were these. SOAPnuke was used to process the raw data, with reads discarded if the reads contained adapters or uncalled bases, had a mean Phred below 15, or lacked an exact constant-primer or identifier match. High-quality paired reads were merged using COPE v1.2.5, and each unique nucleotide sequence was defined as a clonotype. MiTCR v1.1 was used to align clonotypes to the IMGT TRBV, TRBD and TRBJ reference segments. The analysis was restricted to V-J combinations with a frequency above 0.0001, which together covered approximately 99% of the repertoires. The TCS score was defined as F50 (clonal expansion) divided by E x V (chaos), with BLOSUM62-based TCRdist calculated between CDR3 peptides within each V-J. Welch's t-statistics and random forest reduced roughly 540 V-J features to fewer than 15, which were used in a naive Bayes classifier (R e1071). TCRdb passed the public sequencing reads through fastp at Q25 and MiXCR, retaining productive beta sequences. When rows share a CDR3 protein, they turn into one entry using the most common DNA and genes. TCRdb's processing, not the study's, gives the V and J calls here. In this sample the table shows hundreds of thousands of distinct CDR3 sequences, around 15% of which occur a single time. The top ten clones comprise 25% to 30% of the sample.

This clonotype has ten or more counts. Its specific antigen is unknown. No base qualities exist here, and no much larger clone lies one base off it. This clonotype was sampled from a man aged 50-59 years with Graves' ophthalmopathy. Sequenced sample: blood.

The CDR3 has the sequence CAWSRLAGGSSYNEQFF. The nucleotides read TGTGCCTGGAGTCGACTAGCGGGAGGGAGCTCCTACAATGAGCAGTTCTTC. The chain is assembled from TRBV30 and TRBJ2-1, and 14 junction bases match TRBD2. Ends trimmed: V by 2 bases, J by 0 bases; bases unmatched to a gene: 3. The CDR3 numbers 17 residues from cysteine through phenylalanine. Only the CDR3 DNA stays, 51 bases, in frame from base 1. The germline V gene (reference sequence) specifies GTSNPN as CDR1 and SVGIG as CDR2.